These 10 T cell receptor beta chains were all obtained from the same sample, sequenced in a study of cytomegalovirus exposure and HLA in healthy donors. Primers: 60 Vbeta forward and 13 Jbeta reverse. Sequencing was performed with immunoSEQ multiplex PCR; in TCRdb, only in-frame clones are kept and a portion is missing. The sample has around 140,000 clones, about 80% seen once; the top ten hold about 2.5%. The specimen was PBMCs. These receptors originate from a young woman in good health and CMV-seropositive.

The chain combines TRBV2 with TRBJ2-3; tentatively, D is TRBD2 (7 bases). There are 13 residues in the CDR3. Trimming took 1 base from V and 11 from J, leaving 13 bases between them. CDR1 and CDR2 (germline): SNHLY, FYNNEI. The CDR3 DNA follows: TGTGCCAGCAGTGAAGGGGGGGGCTGGGGGCAGTATTTT. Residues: CASSEGGGWGQYF.

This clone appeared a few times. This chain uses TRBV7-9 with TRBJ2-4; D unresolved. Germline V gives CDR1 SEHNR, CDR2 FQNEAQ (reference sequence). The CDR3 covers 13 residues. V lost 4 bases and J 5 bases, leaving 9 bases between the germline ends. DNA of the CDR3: TGTGCCAGCAGCTCCCTAATGGAAAACATTCAGTACTTC. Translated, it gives CASSSLMENIQYF.

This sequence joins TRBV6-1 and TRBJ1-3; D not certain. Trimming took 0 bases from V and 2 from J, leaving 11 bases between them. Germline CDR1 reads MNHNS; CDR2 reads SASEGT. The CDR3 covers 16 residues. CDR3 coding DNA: TGTGCCAGCAGTGAAGCGCTCAGATATCCTGGAAACACCATATATTTT. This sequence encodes CASSEALRYPGNTIYF.

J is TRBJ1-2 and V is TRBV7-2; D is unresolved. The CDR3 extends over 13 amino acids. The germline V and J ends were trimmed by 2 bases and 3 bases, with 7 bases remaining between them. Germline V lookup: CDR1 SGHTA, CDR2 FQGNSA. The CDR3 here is CASSLLTDYGYTF. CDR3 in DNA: TGTGCCAGCAGCTTACTCACAGACTATGGCTACACCTTC.

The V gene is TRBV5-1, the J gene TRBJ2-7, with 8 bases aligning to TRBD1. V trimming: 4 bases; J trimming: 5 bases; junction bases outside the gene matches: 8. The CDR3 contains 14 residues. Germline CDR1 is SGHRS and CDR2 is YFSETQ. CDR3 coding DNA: TGCGCCAGCAGCGGGGGGACAGGCGATGACGAGCAGTACTTC. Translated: CASSGGTGDDEQYF.

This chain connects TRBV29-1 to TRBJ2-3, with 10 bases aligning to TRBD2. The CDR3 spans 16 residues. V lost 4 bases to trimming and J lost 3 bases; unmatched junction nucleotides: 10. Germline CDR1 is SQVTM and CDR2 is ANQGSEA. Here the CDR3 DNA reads TGCAGCGTTGTCCTCATAGCGGGGGGAAGAACAGATACGCAGTATTTT. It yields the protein CSVVLIAGGRTDTQYF.

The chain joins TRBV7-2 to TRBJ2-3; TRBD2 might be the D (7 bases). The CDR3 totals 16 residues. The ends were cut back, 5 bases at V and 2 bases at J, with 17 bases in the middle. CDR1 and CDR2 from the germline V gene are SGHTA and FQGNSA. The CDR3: CASSPRGALNTDTQYF. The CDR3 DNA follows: TGTGCCAGCAGCCCCCGGGGGGCACTAAACACAGATACGCAGTATTTT. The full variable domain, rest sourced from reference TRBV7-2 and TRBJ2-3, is GAGVSQSPSNKVTEKGKDVELRCDPISGHTALYWYRQSLGQGLEFLIYFQGNSAPDKSGLPSDRFSAERTGGSVSTLTIQRTQQEDSAVYLCASSPRGALNTDTQYFGPGTRLTVL.

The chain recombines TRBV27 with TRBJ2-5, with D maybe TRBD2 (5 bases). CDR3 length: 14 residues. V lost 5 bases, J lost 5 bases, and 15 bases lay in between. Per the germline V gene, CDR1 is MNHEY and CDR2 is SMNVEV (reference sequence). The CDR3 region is CASSLYGGSETQYF. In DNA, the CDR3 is TGTGCCAGCAGTCTTTACGGAGGATCGGAGACCCAGTACTTC.

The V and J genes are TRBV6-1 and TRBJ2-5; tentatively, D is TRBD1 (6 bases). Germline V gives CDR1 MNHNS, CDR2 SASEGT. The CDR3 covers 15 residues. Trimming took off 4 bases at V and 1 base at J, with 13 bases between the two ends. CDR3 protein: CASSANGGGQETQYF. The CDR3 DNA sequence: TGTGCCAGCAGTGCCAATGGGGGCGGCCAAGAGACCCAGTACTTC.

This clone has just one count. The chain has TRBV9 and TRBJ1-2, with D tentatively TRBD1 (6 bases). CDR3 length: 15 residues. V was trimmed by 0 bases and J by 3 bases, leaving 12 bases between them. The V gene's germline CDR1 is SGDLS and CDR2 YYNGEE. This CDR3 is CASSVAPSGDYGYTF. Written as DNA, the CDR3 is TGTGCCAGCAGCGTAGCTCCTTCAGGGGACTATGGCTACACCTTC.